This T cell receptor (beta chain) was recorded in a study of identical twins. TCRdb reprocessed the 5' RACE reads via MiXCR and lists one record per CDR3 protein. The table shows approximately 700,000 distinct CDR3 sequences, with around a sixth occurring only once. On this clonotype itself: What it binds is not known.

The CDR3 has 15 amino acids. Trimming took 3 bases from V and 9 from J, leaving 21 bases between them. From germline, CDR1 is DFQATT and CDR2 SNEGSKA (reference sequence). Study outcomes and limitations: A partial confounding effect on zero-insertion analyses could come from invariant MAIT and iNKT cells. There were fewer insertions in abundant cord blood beta clonotypes, but memory repertoires showed no such pattern.

The sample was also reused in another study, on T cells expressing NK-cell markers.

This chain links TRBV20-1 with TRBJ2-1; D perhaps matches TRBD2 (6 bases). What was sequenced was PBMCs. The receptor was derived from a woman between 18 and 30 years old in good health. The CDR3 bases are TGCAGTGCTAGGCCCCCAGCGGGTACACGTGGTGAGCAGTTCTTC. This translates into CSARPPAGTRGEQFF.